The 12 T cell receptor beta chains presented below share a single source sample, sequenced in a study of T cells after yellow fever vaccination. A single record per CDR3 protein comes from TCRdb applying MiXCR to the 5' RACE reads. The data hold 250,000 to 300,000 distinct CDR3 sequences, with 10% to 15% observed a single time. This specimen consisted of CD4+ T cells sorted from PBMCs, obtained 45 days after the yellow fever booster vaccination. These receptors were collected from a young man who received the YFV17D yellow fever vaccine.

This sequence joins TRBV29-1 and TRBJ1-4; D is unresolved. This CDR3 comprises 15 residues. V was shortened by 5 bases and J by 6 bases, with 19 bases between the two germline ends. Germline CDR1 is SQVTM and CDR2 is ANQGSEA. The CDR3: CSVQHWAGYYEKLFF. CDR3 nucleotides: TGCAGCGTTCAACACTGGGCCGGCTATTATGAAAAACTGTTTTTT.

This chain links TRBV5-1 with TRBJ2-5; TRBD2 might be the D (5 bases). Germline CDR1 and CDR2: SGHRS and YFSETQ. Trimming took off 4 bases at V and 5 bases at J, with 18 bases between the two ends. The CDR3 extends over 15 amino acids. The CDR3 DNA reads as TGCGCCAGCAGCCCCCACTGGGAGAGGAGGGAGACCCAGTACTTC. Translation gives CASSPHWERRETQYF. The variable domain in full, completed from reference TRBV5-1 and TRBJ2-5, reads KAGVTQTPRYLIKTRGQQVTLSCSPISGHRSVSWYQQTPGQGLQFLFEYFSETQRNKGNFPGRFSGRQFSNSRSEMNVSTLELGDSALYLCASSPHWERRETQYFGPGTRLLVL.

This clonotype appeared a few times. V and J are TRBV7-2 and TRBJ2-1; 7 nucleotides match TRBD2. The germline V gene has CDR1 SGHTA and CDR2 FQGNSA. V lost 4 bases and J lost 9; bases outside the gene matches: 9. The CDR3 is made up of 14 amino acids. The CDR3, as DNA: TGTGCCAGCAGCTCGCCGACTAGCCCTATTGAGCAGTTCTTC. Its translation is CASSSPTSPIEQFF.

This clonotype was seen ten or more times. J is TRBJ2-7 and V is TRBV7-2; D could derive from TRBD1 or TRBD2 (5 bases each). Germline CDR1 SGHTA, CDR2 FQGNSA. This CDR3 contains 12 residues. Trimming cost V 5 bases and J 4 bases, with 9 bases left between them. CDR3 amino acids: CASSGGLYEQYF. The CDR3 DNA reads TGTGCCAGCAGCGGGGGATTGTACGAGCAGTACTTC. The full variable domain, in which reference TRBV7-2 and TRBJ2-7 provide the parts outside the CDR3, is GAGVSQSPSNKVTEKGKDVELRCDPISGHTALYWYRQSLGQGLEFLIYFQGNSAPDKSGLPSDRFSAERTGGSVSTLTIQRTQQEDSAVYLCASSGGLYEQYFGPGTRLTVT.

This rearrangement joins TRBV2 to TRBJ2-7, with 8 bases lining up with TRBD2. V lost 3 bases and J lost 7; bases outside the gene matches: 8. Germline loops: CDR1 SNHLY, CDR2 FYNNEI. The CDR3 totals 14 residues. CDR3 sequence reads: CASSDWGVAGEQYF. The CDR3 coding sequence is TGTGCCAGCAGTGATTGGGGTGTAGCGGGAGAGCAGTACTTC.

This clonotype has just a few counts. The chain joins TRBV7-2 to TRBJ2-5; no clear D. There are 14 residues in the CDR3. Between the trimmed V and J ends, which lost 5 bases and 5 bases, there was a span of 15 bases. The germline CDR1 and CDR2 sequences are SGHTA and FQGNSA. The CDR3 sequence is CASSRDPTGETQYF. In DNA form, the CDR3 reads TGTGCCAGCAGCCGCGACCCCACCGGGGAGACCCAGTACTTC.

Only a few counts were recorded for this clonotype. The J gene is TRBJ2-1, the V gene TRBV5-1; 8 bases map to TRBD2. Trimming removed 3 bases from V and 8 bases from J; junction bases left unmatched: 7. Germline V CDR1 and CDR2: SGHRS, YFSETQ. The CDR3 is made up of 14 amino acids. CDR3 in amino acids: CASSSHGLADEQFF. CDR3 DNA: TGCGCCAGCAGCTCCCACGGACTAGCCGATGAGCAGTTCTTC.

This clonotype was found a few times. This chain joins TRBV7-2 and TRBJ2-6, with no clear D. V was cut by 4 bases and J by 4 bases, with 8 bases left in between. Per the germline V gene, CDR1 is SGHTA and CDR2 is FQGNSA. The CDR3 loop spans 14 amino acids. The CDR3: CASSYPPGANVLTF. The CDR3 coding sequence is TGTGCCAGCAGCTACCCCCCGGGGGCCAACGTCCTGACTTTC.

This clonotype has a count of ten or more. The chain couples TRBV7-2 to TRBJ2-7; D ambiguous. Trimming took 1 base from V and 0 from J, leaving 7 bases between them. The CDR3 contains 14 residues. Germline-derived CDR1 and CDR2 are SGHTA and FQGNSA. CDR3 sequence reads: CASSLGDFSYEQYF. For the CDR3, the DNA is TGTGCCAGCAGCTTAGGTGACTTCTCCTACGAGCAGTACTTC.

The sample holds a few counts of this clonotype. The chain joins TRBV15 to TRBJ2-7; D is tentatively TRBD1 or TRBD2 (7 bases each). CDR3 length: 14 residues. Germline CDR1 and CDR2: LNHNV and YYDKDF (reference sequence). Trimming pared 0 bases from V and 3 bases from J, leaving 9 bases between. For the CDR3, the DNA is TGTGCCACCAGCAGAGACAGGGGGGGCTACGAGCAGTACTTC. This encodes CATSRDRGGYEQYF. Together with reference TRBV15 and TRBJ2-7, the CDR3 gives the full variable domain: DAMVIQNPRYQVTQFGKPVTLSCSQTLNHNVMYWYQQKSSQAPKLLFHYYDKDFNNEADTPDNFQSRRPNTSFCFLDIRSPGLGDTAMYLCATSRDRGGYEQYFGPGTRLTVT.

The rearrangement links TRBV6-1 to TRBJ2-5; 11 bases map to TRBD2. Germline CDR1 reads MNHNS; CDR2 reads SASEGT. The CDR3 totals 14 residues. V lost 7 bases, J lost 5 bases, and 6 bases stayed unmatched. CDR3 protein: CASKTSGMGETQYF. DNA of the CDR3: TGTGCCAGCAAGACTAGCGGGATGGGTGAGACCCAGTACTTC.

This rearrangement joins TRBV5-8 to TRBJ2-7; weak D call: TRBD2 (5 bases). The CDR3 has 13 amino acids. The V and J ends lost 4 bases and 3 bases respectively, with 11 bases between them. Germline CDR1 is SGHTS and CDR2 is YDEGEE. CDR3 protein: CASSPLRDYEQYF. For the CDR3, the DNA is TGTGCCAGCAGCCCGTTACGGGACTACGAGCAGTACTTC.